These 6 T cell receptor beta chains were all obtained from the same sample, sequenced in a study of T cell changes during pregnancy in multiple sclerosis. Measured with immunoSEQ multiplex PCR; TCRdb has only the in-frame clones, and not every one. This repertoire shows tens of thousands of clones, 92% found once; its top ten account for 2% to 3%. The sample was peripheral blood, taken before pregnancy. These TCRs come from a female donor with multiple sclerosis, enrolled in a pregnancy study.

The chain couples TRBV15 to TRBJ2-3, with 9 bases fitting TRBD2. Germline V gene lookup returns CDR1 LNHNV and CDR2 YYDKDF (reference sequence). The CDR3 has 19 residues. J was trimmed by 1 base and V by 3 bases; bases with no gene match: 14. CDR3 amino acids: CATSRGAAGGHSGTDTQYF. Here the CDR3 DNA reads TGTGCCACCAGCAGGGGCGCTGCGGGAGGGCACTCCGGCACAGATACGCAGTATTTT.

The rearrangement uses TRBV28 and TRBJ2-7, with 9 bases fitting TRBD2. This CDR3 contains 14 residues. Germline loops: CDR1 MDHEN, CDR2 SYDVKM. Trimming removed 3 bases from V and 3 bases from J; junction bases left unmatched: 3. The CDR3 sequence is CASSLASGIYEQYF. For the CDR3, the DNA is TGTGCCAGCAGTTTGGCTAGCGGGATCTACGAGCAGTACTTC.

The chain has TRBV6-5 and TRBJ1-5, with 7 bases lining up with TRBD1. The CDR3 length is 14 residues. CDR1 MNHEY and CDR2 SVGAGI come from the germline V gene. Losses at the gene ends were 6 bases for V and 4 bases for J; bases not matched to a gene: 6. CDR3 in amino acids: CASRQGVGNQPQHF. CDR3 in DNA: TGTGCCAGCAGGCAGGGGGTAGGAAATCAGCCCCAGCATTTT.

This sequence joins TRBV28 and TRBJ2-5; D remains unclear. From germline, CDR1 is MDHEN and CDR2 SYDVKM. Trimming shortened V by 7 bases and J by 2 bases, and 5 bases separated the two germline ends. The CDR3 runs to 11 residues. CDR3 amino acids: CASNGQETQYF. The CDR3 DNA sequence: TGTGCCAGCAACGGGCAAGAGACCCAGTACTTC.

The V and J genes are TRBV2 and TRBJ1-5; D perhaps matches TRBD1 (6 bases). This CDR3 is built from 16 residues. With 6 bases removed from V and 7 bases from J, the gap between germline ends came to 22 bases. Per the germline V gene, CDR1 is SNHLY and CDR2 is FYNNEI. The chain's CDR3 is CASSHDRDTLGQPQHF. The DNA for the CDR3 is TGTGCCAGCAGCCATGACCGGGACACCCTGGGGCAGCCCCAGCATTTT.

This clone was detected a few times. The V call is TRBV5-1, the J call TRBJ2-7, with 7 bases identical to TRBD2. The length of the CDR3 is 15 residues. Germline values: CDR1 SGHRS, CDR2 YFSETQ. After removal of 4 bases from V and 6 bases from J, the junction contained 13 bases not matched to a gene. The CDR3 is CASSHRDYSSAEQYF. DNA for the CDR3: TGCGCCAGCAGCCACCGGGACTATAGTTCCGCCGAGCAGTACTTC.